This T cell receptor beta chain was obtained from a study of tumor-infiltrating lymphocytes in primary liver carcinoma. Regarding the study as a whole: Tumor-adjacent and tumor-blood pairs shared a smaller degree of overlap than tumor region pairs.

For this clonotype: What it recognizes is unknown. A much larger clone lies a single base off, so this may be a read error.

A primer in the constant region served to generate TCR beta cDNA from 500 ng of total RNA. ARM-PCR, slightly modified, supplied the TCR beta libraries through three nested multiplex PCR rounds. The study ran its first two PCR rounds for around 10 cycles each, using TRBV1-TRBV30 forward primers and a C-beta reverse primer. TCRdb itself ran the multiplex PCR reads through MiXCR, one entry per CDR3 protein. The profile shows under 150,000 distinct CDR3 sequences, about two thirds of them singletons. Both RNA and DNA were isolated together from around 20-30 mg of bulk tissue that had not been sorted. The V end was cut by 1 base, the J end by 5 bases, with 14 bases between. The CDR3 totals 15 residues. Looked up from germline, CDR1 is SGHNT and CDR2 is YYREEE (reference sequence).

Sequenced material: tumor-adjacent normal liver tissue. The sequence was collected from a woman aged 55-70 years with primary liver carcinoma and hepatitis B virus infection. The V call is TRBV5-4, the J call TRBJ2-3; possible D gene TRBD2, 6 bases. CDR3 bases: TGTGCCAGCAGCTTGACGGGAGCAGGCATAGATACGCAGTATTTT. It specifies CASSLTGAGIDTQYF.